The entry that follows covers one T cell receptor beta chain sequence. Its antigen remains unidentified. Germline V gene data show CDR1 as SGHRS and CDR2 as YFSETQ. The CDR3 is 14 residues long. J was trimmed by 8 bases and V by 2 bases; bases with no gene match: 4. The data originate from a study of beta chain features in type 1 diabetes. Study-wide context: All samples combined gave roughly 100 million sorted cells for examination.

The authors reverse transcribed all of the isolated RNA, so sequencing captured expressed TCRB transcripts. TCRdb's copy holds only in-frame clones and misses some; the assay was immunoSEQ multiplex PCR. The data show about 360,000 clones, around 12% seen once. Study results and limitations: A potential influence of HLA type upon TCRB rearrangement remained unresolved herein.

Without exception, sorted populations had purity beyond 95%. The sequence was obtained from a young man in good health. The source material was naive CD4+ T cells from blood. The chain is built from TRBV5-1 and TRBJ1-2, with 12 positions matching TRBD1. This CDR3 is CASSFSGTGGGYTF. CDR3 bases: TGCGCCAGCAGCTTCAGCGGGACAGGGGGCGGCTACACCTTC.